This T cell receptor beta chain came from a study of beta chain features in type 1 diabetes. The overall study: Examination of sorted cells across all samples involved approximately 100,000,000 cells.

Central memory, naive, regulatory and stem cell-like memory CD4+ cells were sorted by CD45RO/CCR7/CD25/CD127/CD95/CD27. Concerning this clone: Antigen unknown.

Investigators reverse transcribed all isolated RNA, so they sequenced expressed TCRB transcripts. Libraries were prepared by immunoSEQ multiplex PCR; TCRdb keeps only in-frame clonotypes and omits some of them. The table shows 600,000 to 700,000 clones, with around 12% occurring only once. Study-wide results and caveats: TCRB CDR3s were moderately but significantly shorter in Type 1 diabetes patients in all four CD4+ subsets. Diminished insertions and augmented deletions at VDJ junctions characterized type 1 diabetes patients. Compared to healthy donors, patients appeared to have naive, central memory and Treg TCRB repertoires that were more alike.

V lost 0 bases and J lost 2, with 11 bases in between. Germline CDR1 MNHNY, CDR2 SVGAGI (reference sequence). The CDR3 runs 16 residues. The sequenced sample was naive CD4+ T cells from blood. The chain is built from TRBV6-6 and TRBJ2-1; D gene unclear. The source of this sequence is a man aged 25-40 years with type 1 diabetes. The CDR3 sequence: CASSYSMGITYNEQFF. CDR3 coding DNA: TGTGCCAGCAGTTACTCGATGGGGATAACCTACAATGAGCAGTTCTTC.